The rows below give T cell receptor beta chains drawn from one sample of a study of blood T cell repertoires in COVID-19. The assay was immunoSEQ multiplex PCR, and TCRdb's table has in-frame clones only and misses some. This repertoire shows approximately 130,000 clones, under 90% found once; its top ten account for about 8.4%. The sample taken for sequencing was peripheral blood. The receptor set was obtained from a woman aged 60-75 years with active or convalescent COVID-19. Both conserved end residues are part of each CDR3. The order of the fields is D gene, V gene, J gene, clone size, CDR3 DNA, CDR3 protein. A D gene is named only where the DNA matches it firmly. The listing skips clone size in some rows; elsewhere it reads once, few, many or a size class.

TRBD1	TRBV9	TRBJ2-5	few	TGTGCCAGCAGCGTTGGGACAGGGGGCTTTATGGAGACCCAGTACTTC	CASSVGTGGFMETQYF
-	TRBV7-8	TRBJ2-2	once	TGTGCCAGCAGCTTACAAGTGCAGGGCGGAACCGGGGAGCTGTTTTTT	CASSLQVQGGTGELFF
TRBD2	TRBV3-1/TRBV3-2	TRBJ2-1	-	TGTGCCAGCAGCCTCTGGACTAGCGGGTACAATGAGCAGTTCTTC	CASSLWTSGYNEQFF
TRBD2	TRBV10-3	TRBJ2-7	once	TGTGCCATCAGTGGGACTAGCGGGAGGGCCAGTGAGCAGTACTTC	CAISGTSGRASEQYF
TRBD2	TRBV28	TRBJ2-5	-	TGTGCCAGCAGTCCCGGGACTACGTACCAAGAGACCCAGTACTTC	CASSPGTTYQETQYF
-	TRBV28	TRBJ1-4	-	TGTGCCAGCAGTCCCTCGGGGGGGGTTGAAAAACTGTTTTTT	CASSPSGGVEKLFF
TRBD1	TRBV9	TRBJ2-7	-	TGTGCCAGCAGCGTAGGGACAGGGGGTTCCTACGAGCAGTACTTC	CASSVGTGGSYEQYF
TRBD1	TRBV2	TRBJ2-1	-	TGTGCCAGCGCCGGGACAGGGGGCAATGAGCAGTTCTTC	CASAGTGGNEQFF
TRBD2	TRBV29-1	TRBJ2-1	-	TGCAGCGTTATTGGGCTTTGGGGACTAGCGGGAGGAGTCGATGAGCAGTTCTTC	CSVIGLWGLAGGVDEQFF
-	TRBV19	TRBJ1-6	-	TGTGCCAGTAGTATATCAGGGGAACGGGCACCCCTCCACTTT	CASSISGERAPLHF
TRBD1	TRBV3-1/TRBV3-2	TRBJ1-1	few	TGTGCCAGCAGCCTAAACAGGGGGACTGAAGCTTTCTTT	CASSLNRGTEAFF
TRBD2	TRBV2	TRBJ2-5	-	TGTGCCAGCAGTGATAGCGGGGGGGGAGAAGAGACCCAGTACTTC	CASSDSGGGEETQYF
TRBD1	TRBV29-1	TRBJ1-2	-	TGCAGCGTTGAACAAGCAGGGGGCACTGGCTACACCTTC	CSVEQAGGTGYTF
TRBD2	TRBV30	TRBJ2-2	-	TGTGCCTGGAGTTTAGGACTAGCGGGAGCTTTAACCGGGGAGCTGTTTTTT	CAWSLGLAGALTGELFF
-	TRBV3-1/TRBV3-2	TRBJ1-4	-	TGTGCCAGCAGCCAAGTTAGGGGGATGCATGAAAAACTGTTTTTT	CASSQVRGMHEKLFF
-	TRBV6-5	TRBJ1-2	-	TGTGCCAGCAGACCTACAGGTTCGGCCGGCTACACCTTC	CASRPTGSAGYTF
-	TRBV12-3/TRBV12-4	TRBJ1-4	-	TGTGCCAGCAGTTACAGTGAAAAACTGTTTTTT	CASSYSEKLFF
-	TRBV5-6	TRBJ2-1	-	TGTGCCAGCAGCTTGACGAGTTATGAGCAGTTCTTC	CASSLTSYEQFF
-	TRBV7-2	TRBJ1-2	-	TGTGCCAGCAGCTCAGAACTAGGATGGGGGGGCGGCTACACCTTC	CASSSELGWGGGYTF
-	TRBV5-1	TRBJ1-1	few	TGCGCCAGCAGTAGGGTCAGGGGCACTGAAGCTTTCTTT	CASSRVRGTEAFF
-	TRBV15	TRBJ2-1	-	TGTGCCACCAGCAGTACGAGAGGAGTTGAGCAGTTCTTC	CATSSTRGVEQFF
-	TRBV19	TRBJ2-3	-	TGTGCCAGTTCCCGGGAGTCTGGAGATACGCAGTATTTT	CASSRESGDTQYF
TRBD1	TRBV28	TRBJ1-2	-	TGTGCCAGCAGTCCGGGGACAGTAAAATTGAATGGCTACACCTTC	CASSPGTVKLNGYTF
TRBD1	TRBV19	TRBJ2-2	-	TGTGCCAGTAGTGACGGACAGGGGATCCCCGGGGAGCTGTTTTTT	CASSDGQGIPGELFF
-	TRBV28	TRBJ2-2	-	TGTGCCAGCGAAGGCGGGGGCGCGAGGACCGGGGAGCTGTTTTTT	CASEGGGARTGELFF
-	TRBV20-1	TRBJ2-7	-	TGCAGTGCTCGACTCACCTACGAGCAGTACTTC	CSARLTYEQYF
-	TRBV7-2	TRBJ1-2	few	TGTGCCAGCAGCTTTGCCCCAGCGGCCCCTAACTATGGCTACACCTTC	CASSFAPAAPNYGYTF
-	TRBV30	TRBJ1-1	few	TGTGCCTGGAGTGTTTCACAACGGGGTGAAGCTTTCTTT	CAWSVSQRGEAFF
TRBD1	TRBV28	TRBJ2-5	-	TGTGCCAGCAGTTCGACAGGGAAAAAGACCCAGTACTTC	CASSSTGKKTQYF
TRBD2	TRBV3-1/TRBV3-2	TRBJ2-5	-	TGTGCCAGCAGCCCCCTAGCGGGAGCGTACCAAGAGACCCAGTACTTC	CASSPLAGAYQETQYF